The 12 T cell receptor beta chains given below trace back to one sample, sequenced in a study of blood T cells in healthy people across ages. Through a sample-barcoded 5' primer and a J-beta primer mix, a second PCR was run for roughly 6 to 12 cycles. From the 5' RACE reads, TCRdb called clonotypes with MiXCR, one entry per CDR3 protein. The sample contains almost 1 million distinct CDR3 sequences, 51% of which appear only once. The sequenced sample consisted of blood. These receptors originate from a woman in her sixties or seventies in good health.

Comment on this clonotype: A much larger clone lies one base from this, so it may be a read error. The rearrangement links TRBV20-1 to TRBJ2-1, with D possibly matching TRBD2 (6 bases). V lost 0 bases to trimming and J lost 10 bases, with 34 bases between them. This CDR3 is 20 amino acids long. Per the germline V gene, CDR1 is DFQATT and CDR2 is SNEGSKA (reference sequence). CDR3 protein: CSARDWVSGDSINLGYEQFF. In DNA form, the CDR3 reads TGCAGTGCTAGAGATTGGGTTTCGGGGGATAGCATAAATTTAGGCTACGAGCAGTTCTTC.

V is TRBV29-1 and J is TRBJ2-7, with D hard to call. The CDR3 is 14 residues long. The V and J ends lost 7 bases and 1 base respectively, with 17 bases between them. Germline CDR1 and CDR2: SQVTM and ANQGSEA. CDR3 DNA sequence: TGCAGCGGAAAAGTAGGGATAGGATCCTACGAGCAGTACTTC. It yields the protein CSGKVGIGSYEQYF.

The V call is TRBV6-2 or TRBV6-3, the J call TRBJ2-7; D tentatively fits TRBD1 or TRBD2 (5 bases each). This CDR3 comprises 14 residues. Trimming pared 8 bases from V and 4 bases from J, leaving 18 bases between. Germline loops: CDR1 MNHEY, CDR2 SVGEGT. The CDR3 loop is CASRSGVRGYEQYF. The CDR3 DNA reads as TGTGCCAGCCGGAGCGGAGTGAGGGGATACGAGCAGTACTTC.

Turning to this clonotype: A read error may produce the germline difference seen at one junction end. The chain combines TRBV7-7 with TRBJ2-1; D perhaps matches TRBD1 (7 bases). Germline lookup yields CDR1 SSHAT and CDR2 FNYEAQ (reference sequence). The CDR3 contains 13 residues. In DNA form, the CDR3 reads TGTGCCAGCAGCCTAGCGTCAGGGGGTGAGCAGTTCTTC. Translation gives CASSLASGGEQFF.

CDR3 nucleotide sequence: TGCAGTGCCCATGATCGGAACAATGAGCAGTTCTTC. Translating it yields CSAHDRNNEQFF. V gene TRBV20-1 combines with J gene TRBJ2-1; D gene ambiguous. This CDR3 comprises 12 residues. V was clipped by 6 bases and J by 5 bases, with 11 bases between them. Germline V CDR1 and CDR2: DFQATT, SNEGSKA (reference sequence).

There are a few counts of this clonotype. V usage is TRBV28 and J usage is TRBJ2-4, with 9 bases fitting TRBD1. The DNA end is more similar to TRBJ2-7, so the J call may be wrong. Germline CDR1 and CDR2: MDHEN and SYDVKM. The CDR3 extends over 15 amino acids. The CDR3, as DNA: TGTGCCAGCAGTTTAGACAGGGGGGTTCCCTACGAGCAGTACTTC. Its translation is CASSLDRGVPYEQYF.

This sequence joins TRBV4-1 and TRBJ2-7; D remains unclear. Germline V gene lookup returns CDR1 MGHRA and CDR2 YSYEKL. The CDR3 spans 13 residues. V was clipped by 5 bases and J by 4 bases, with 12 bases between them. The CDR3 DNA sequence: TGCGCCAGCAGCACTACTCTTACGTACGAGCAGTACTTC. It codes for CASSTTLTYEQYF.

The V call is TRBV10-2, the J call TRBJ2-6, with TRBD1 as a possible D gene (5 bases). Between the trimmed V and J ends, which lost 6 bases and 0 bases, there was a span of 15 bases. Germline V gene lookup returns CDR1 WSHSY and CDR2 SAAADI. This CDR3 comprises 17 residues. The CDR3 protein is CASRDAGYLSGANVLTF. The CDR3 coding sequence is TGCGCCAGCAGGGACGCAGGGTATCTCTCTGGGGCCAACGTCCTGACTTTC.

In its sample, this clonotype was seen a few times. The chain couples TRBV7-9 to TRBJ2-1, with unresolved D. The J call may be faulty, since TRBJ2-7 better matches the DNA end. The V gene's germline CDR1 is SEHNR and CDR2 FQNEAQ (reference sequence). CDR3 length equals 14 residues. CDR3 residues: CASSQDGPYNEQYF. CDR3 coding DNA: TGTGCCAGCAGCCAAGATGGGCCCTACAATGAGCAGTACTTC.

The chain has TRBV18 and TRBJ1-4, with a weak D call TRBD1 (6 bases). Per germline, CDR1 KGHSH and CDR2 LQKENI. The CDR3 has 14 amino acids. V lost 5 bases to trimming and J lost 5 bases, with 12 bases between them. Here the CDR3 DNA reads TGTGCCAGCTCAAGACAGGAGAAAAATGAAAAACTGTTTTTT. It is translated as CASSRQEKNEKLFF.

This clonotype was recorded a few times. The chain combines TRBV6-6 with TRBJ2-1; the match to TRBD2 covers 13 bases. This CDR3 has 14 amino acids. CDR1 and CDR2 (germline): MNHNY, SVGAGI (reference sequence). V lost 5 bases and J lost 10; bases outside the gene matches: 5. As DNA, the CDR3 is TGTGCCAGCAGTAGGACTAGCGGGAGTTCCGAGCAGTTCTTC. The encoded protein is CASSRTSGSSEQFF.

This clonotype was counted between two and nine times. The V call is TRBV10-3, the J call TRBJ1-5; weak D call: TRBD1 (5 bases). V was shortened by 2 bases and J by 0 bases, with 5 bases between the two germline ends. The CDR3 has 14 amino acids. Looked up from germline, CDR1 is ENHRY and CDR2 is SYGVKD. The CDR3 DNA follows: TGTGCCATCAGTGAGGGGGCTAGCAATCAGCCCCAGCATTTT. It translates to CAISEGASNQPQHF.